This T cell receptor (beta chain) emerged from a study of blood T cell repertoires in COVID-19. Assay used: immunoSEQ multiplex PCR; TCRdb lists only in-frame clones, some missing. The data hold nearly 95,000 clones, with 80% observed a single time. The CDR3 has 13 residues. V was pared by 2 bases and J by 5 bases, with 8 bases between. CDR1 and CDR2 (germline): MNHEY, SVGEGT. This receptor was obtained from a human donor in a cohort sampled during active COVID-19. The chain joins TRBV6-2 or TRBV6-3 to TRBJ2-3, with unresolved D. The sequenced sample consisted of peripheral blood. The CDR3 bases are TGTGCCAGCAGTTACGGCCGAAGAGATACGCAGTATTTT. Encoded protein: CASSYGRRDTQYF.